This T cell receptor (beta chain) derives from a study of blood T cell repertoires in COVID-19. In the original processing: Quantification of nucleated cells was approximated via reference gene primer amplification. TCRdb's table, derived via immunoSEQ multiplex PCR, lists solely in-frame clones and lacks some. V and J calls and clone size are given by that table; D and trimming were obtained from the DNA. The sample shows about 160,000 clones, around 92% of them seen only once. CDR3 length equals 14 residues. V lost 0 bases and J lost 2, with 8 bases in between. Looked up from germline, CDR1 is SGHRS and CDR2 is YFSETQ.

Sequenced sample: peripheral blood. V and J are TRBV5-1 and TRBJ1-2; D remains unclear. This receptor was identified in a young man with COVID-19, enrolled during active disease. CDR3 nucleotide sequence: TGCGCCAGCAGCTTGGCTGAGCTAAACTATGGCTACACCTTC. Its translation: CASSLAELNYGYTF.